The T cell receptor (beta chain) described here comes from a study of T cells in tumors after PD-1 blockade (dated 2019 in TCRdb). For the study in its entirety: Patients with prior checkpoint blockade, systemic immunosuppressant use, or recent radiotherapy or other anti-cancer therapy within 4 weeks were excluded. On average, peripheral blood samples had 110,000 or so TCR templates (range roughly 21,000-290,000) and fewer than 45,000 unique clonotypes. A subset of patients also received ongoing daily vismodegib 150 mg during anti-PD-1 treatment. To compare clonotypes in blood and tumor, bulk TCR sequencing was done on around eleven peripheral blood samples taken from 4 or 5 patients. Using site-matched tumors from BCC or SCC patients sampled before and after anti-PD-1 therapy, the study carried out paired single-cell RNA and TCR sequencing. RECIST version 1.1 was used to evaluate clinical response. Pembrolizumab 200 mg every 3 weeks or cemiplimab 350 mg every 2 weeks was administered to patients.

Findings and caveats that apply to the study as a whole: The source of novel T cell clones was not identified and could include lymphoid organs or rare unexpanded clones within the tumor or its periphery. Around two fifths of tumor TCR clonotypes were detected in blood, and some novel exhausted tumor clones were observed in pre-treatment blood, which was taken as suggesting peripheral recruitment.

The immunoSEQ platform was used for deep TCRbeta sequencing. In the source study's methods: Only productive rearrangements were exported from the immunoSEQ Analyzer for downstream analysis. Bulk TCRbeta clonotypes were assigned T cell phenotypes by matching to single-cell RNA+TCR-seq clones sharing the same TCRbeta sequence. Using bulk TCR sequencing data, clone enrichment in tumor was calculated by dividing a clone's tumor frequency by the same clone's PBMC frequency. TCRs were grouped by GLIPH into specificity groups, defined as clusters of distinct TCRs likely recognizing common antigens via shared CDR3 motifs. Entries here come from immuneACCESS through TCRdb and include only in-frame sequences with V and J called. Some clones fail to appear in such tables; in the studies checked, an unresolved V gene covers under half of the shortfall, and the cause of the remainder is unknown. V and J calls and clone size are given by that table; D and trimming were obtained from the DNA. The sample table holds some 47,000 clones, of which about four fifths were seen once. Around 15% of the sample is held by the ten biggest clonotypes.

The CDR3 measures 18 amino acids from cysteine to phenylalanine. The entry retains the CDR3 DNA only, 54 bases that are in frame from base 1. CDR1 SEHNR and CDR2 FQNEAQ are derived from the germline V gene (reference sequence). The V and J ends are trimmed by 2 bases and 0 bases, leaving 17 bases between them. The sample's time point label, in plain terms: before anti-PD-1 therapy. Genomic DNA extracted from tumor biopsies or peripheral blood was used for bulk TCRbeta sequencing, with input ranging from about 550 ng to 6,004 ng. All patients had histologically proven advanced or metastatic basal or squamous cell carcinoma and were poor candidates for surgical resection. Of the ten or so patients in the basal cell carcinoma cohort, several underwent bulk tumor TCR sequencing. Comments on this clone: Its binding antigen is unknown. Base qualities are not at hand, and no much larger clone is one base apart.

The sequence is built from TRBV7-9 and TRBJ2-1; the D gene is unclear. The sample was PBMCs, taken before anti-PD-1 treatment. This TCR came from a human donor with basal cell carcinoma. The DNA is TGTGCCAGCAGCTTACCCTTCCGTTTTGCTCGCTCCTACAATGAGCAGTTCTTC. It codes for CASSLPFRFARSYNEQFF.